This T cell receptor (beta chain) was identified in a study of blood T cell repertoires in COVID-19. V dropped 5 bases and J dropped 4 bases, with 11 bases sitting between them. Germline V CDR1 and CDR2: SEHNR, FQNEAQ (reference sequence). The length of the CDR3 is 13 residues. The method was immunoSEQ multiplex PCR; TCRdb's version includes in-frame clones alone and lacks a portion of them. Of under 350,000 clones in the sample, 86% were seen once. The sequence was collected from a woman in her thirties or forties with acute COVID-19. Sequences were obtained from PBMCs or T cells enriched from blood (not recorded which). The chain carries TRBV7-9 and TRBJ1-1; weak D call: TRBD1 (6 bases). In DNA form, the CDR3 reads TGTGCCAGCAGCGGTACAGGGAGCACTGAAGCTTTCTTT. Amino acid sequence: CASSGTGSTEAFF.